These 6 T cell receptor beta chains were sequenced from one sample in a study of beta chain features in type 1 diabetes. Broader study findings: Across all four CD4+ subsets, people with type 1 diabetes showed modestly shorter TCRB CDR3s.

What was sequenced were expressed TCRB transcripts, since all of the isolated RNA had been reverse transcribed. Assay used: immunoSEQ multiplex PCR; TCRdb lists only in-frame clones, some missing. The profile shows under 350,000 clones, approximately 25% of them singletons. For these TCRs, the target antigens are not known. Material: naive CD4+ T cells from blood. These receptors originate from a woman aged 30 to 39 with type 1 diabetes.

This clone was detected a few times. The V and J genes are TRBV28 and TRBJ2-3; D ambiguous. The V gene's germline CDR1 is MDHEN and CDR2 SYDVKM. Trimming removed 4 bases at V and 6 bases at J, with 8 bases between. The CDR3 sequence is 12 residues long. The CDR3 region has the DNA TGTGCCAGCAGTTCGAGTGCGGATACGCAGTATTTT. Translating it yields CASSSSADTQYF.

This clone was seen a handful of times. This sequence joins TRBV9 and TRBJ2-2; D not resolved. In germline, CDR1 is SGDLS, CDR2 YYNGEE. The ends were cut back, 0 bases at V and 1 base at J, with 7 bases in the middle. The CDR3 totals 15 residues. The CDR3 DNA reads TGTGCCAGCAGCGTAGACTTAAGGAACACCGGGGAGCTGTTTTTT. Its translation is CASSVDLRNTGELFF.

CDR3 DNA sequence: TGCGCCAGCAGCCGGGGACAGGGCTCCTACAATGAGCAGTTCTTC. Residues: CASSRGQGSYNEQFF. The gene calls are TRBV4-1 and TRBJ2-1; TRBD1 agrees at 9 bases. The CDR3 is made up of 15 amino acids. Germline V CDR1 and CDR2: MGHRA, YSYEKL. Trimming cost V 4 bases and J 0 bases; bases outside gene matches: 1.

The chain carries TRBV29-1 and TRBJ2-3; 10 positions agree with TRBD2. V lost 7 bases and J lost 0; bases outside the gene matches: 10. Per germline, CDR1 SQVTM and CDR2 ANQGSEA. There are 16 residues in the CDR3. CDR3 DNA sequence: TGCAGCGCCGGTGGTGTTAGCGGGAGGAGCACAGATACGCAGTATTTT. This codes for CSAGGVSGRSTDTQYF.

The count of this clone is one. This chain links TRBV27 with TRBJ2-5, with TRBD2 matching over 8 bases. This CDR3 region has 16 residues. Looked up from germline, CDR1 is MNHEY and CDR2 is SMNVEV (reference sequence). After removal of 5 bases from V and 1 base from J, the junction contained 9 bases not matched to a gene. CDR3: CASSLTIAGPQETQYF. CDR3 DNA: TGTGCCAGCAGTCTTACCATAGCGGGGCCCCAAGAGACCCAGTACTTC.

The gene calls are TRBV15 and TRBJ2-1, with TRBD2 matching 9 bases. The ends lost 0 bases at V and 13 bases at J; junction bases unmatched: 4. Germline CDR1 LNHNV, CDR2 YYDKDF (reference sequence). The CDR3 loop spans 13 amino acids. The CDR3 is CATSRDPGTSQFF. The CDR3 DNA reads TGTGCCACCAGCAGAGATCCCGGGACTAGCCAGTTCTTC.